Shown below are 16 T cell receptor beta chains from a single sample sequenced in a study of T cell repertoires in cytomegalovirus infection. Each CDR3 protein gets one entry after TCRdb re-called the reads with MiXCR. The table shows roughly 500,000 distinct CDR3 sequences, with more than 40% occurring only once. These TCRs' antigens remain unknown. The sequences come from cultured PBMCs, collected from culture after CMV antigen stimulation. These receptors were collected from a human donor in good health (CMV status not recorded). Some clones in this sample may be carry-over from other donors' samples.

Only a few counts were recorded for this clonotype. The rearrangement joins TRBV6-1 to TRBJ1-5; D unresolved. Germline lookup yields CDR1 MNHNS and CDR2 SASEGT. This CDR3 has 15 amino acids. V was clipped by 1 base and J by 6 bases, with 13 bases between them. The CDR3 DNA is TGTGCCAGCAGTGAAGACCCCCACGAGGCTCAGCCCCAGCATTTT. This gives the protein CASSEDPHEAQPQHF.

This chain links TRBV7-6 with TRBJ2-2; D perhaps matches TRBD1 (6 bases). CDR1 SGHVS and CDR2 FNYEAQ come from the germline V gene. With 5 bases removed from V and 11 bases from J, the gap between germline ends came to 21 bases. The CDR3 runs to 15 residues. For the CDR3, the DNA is TGTGCCAGCAGCCCCGAAGGGGGAGTGATCGGAGAGCTGTTTTTT. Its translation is CASSPEGGVIGELFF.

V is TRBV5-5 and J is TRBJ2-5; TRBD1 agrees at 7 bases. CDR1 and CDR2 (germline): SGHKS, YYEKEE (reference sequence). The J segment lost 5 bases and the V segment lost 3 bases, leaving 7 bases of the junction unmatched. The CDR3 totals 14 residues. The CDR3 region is CASSSGQAGETQYF. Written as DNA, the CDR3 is TGTGCCAGCAGCTCCGGACAGGCAGGGGAGACCCAGTACTTC.

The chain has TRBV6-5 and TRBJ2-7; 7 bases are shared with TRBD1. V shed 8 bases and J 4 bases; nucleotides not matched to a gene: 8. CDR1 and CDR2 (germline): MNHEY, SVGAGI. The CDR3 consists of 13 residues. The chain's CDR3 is CASARDSGYEQYF. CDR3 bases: TGTGCCAGCGCTCGGGACAGTGGATACGAGCAGTACTTC.

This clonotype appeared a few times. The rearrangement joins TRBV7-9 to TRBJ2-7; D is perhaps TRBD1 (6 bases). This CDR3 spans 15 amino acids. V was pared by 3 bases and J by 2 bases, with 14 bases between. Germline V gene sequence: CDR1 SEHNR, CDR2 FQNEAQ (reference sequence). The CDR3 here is CASSFVGQNAYEQYF. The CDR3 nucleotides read TGTGCCAGCAGCTTTGTAGGACAGAATGCCTACGAGCAGTACTTC.

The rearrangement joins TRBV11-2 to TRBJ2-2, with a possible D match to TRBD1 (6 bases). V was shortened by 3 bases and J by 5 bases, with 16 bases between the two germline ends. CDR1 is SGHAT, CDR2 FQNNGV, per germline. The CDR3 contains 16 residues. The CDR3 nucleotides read TGTGCCAGCAGCTTGGGTCAGGGGTCAACGACCGGGGAGCTGTTTTTT. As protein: CASSLGQGSTTGELFF.

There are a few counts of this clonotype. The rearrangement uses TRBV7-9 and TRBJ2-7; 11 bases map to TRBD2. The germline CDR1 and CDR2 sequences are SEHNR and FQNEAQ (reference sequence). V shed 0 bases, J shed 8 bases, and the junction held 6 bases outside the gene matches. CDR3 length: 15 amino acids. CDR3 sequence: CASSLALGLAGKQYF. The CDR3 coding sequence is TGTGCCAGCAGCTTAGCGCTCGGACTAGCGGGCAAGCAGTACTTC. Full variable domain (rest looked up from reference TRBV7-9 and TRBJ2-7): DTGVSQNPRHKITKRGQNVTFRCDPISEHNRLYWYRQTLGQGPEFLTYFQNEAQLEKSRLLSDRFSAERPKGSFSTLEIQRTEQGDSAMYLCASSLALGLAGKQYFGPGTRLTVT.

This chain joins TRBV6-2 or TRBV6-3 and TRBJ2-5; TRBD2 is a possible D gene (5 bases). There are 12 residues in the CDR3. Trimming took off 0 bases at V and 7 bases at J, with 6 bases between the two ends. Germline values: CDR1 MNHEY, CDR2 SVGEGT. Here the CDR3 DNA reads TGTGCCAGCAGTTACTCGAGCGGGACCCAGTACTTC. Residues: CASSYSSGTQYF.

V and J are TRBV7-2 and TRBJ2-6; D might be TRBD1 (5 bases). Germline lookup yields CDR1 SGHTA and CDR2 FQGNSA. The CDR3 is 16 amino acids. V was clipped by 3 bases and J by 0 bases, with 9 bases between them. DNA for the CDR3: TGTGCCAGCAGCTTCACAGGTACCTCTGGGGCCAACGTCCTGACTTTC. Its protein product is CASSFTGTSGANVLTF.

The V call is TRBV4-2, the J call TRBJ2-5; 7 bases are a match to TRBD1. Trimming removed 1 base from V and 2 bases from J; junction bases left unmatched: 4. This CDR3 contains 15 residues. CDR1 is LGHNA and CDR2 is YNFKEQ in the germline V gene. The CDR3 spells CASSQGDRLQETQYF. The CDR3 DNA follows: TGTGCCAGCAGCCAAGGGGACAGATTACAAGAGACCCAGTACTTC.

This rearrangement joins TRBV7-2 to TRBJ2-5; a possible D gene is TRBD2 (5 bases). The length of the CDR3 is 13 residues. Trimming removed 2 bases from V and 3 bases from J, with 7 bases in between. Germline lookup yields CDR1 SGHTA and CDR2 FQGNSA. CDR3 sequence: CASSLSAEETQYF. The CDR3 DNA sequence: TGTGCCAGCAGCTTATCAGCGGAAGAGACCCAGTACTTC.

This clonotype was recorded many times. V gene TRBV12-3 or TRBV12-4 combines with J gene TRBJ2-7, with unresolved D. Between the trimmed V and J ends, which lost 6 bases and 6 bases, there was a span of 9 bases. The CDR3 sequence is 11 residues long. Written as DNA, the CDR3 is TGTGCCAGCAGCTTTGGCGGCGAGCAGTACTTC. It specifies CASSFGGEQYF.

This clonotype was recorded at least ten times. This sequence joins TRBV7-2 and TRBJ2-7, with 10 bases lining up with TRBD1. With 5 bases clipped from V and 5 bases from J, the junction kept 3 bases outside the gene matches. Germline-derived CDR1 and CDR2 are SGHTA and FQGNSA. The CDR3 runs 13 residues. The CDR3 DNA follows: TGTGCCAGCAGCCGACAGGGGGCCCACGAGCAGTACTTC. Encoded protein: CASSRQGAHEQYF.

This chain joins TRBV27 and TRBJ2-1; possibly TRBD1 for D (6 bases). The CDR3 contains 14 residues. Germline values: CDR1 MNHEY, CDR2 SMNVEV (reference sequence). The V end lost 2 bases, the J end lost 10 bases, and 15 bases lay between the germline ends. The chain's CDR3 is CASSLSLQGWEQFF. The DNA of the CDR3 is TGTGCCAGCAGTTTAAGTCTCCAGGGGTGGGAGCAGTTCTTC.

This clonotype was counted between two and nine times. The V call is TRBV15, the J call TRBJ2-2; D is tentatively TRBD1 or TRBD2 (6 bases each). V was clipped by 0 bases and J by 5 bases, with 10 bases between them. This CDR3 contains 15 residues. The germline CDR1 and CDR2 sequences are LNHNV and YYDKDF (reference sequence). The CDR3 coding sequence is TGTGCCACCAGCAGAGAACGGGGGCGGACCGGGGAGCTGTTTTTT. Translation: CATSRERGRTGELFF.

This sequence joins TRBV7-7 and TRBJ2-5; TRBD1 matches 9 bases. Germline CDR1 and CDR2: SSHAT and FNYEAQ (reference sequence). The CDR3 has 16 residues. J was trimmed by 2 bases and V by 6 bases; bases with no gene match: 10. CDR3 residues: CASSYIQGAGQETQYF. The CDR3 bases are TGTGCCAGCAGTTATATACAGGGGGCTGGTCAAGAGACCCAGTACTTC. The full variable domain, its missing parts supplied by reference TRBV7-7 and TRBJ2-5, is GAGVSQSPRYKVTKRGQDVTLRCDPISSHATLYWYQQALGQGPEFLTYFNYEAQPDKSGLPSDRFSAERPEGSISTLTIQRTEQRDSAMYRCASSYIQGAGQETQYFGPGTRLLVL.